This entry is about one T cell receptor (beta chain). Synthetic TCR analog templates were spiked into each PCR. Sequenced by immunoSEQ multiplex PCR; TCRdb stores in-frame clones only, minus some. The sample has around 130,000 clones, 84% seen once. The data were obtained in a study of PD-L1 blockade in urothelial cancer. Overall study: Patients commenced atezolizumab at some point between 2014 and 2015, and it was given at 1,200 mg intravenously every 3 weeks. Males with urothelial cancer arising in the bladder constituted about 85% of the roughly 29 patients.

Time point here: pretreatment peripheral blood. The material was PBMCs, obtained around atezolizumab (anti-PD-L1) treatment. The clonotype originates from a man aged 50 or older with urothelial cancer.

Here the CDR3 reads CASSTYDRDMAEKLFF. CDR3 DNA: TGTGCCAGCAGTACCTACGACAGGGACATGGCTGAAAAACTGTTTTTT. J is TRBJ1-4 and V is TRBV28, with 7 nucleotides matching TRBD1. Unmatched junction bases numbered 13, after V lost 5 bases and J lost 7 bases. Germline CDR1 MDHEN, CDR2 SYDVKM. The CDR3 has 16 residues.